The 11 T cell receptor beta chains reported below all come from one sample, sequenced in a study of T cell responses to AZD1222 COVID-19 vaccine. Sequencing used immunoSEQ multiplex PCR; TCRdb keeps in-frame clones, though not all of them. Of 130,000 to 150,000 clones listed, 80% to 85% are singletons. The source was peripheral blood, collected on day 0 of MenACWY control vaccination. These receptors came from an adult in good health.

The rearrangement links TRBV3-1 (or the pseudogene TRBV3-2) to TRBJ1-2, with D possibly being TRBD1 (6 bases). The CDR3 contains 14 residues. V was cut by 2 bases and J by 8 bases, with 15 bases left in between. Germline V lookup: CDR1 LGHDT, CDR2 YNNKEL (reference sequence). The CDR3 loop reads CASSQQPGGQGYTF. In DNA, the CDR3 is TGTGCCAGCAGCCAACAACCGGGGGGGCAAGGCTACACCTTC.

This chain joins TRBV6-4 and TRBJ1-2; a possible D gene is TRBD1 (6 bases). Trimming cost V 5 bases and J 4 bases, with 11 bases left between them. Germline assignment: CDR1 MRHNA and CDR2 SNTAGT. CDR3 length: 13 amino acids. The CDR3 DNA reads TGTGCCAGCAGTACCACAGGGTCCTATGGCTACACCTTC. Translated, it gives CASSTTGSYGYTF.

This chain links TRBV27 with TRBJ1-2; 8 nucleotides match TRBD1. CDR1 and CDR2 (germline): MNHEY, SMNVEV (reference sequence). V gave up 8 bases and J gave up 5 bases; unmatched junction bases: 10. The CDR3 runs 14 residues. CDR3 protein: CASRVSTGAYGYTF. As DNA, the CDR3 is TGTGCCAGCCGAGTTTCGACAGGGGCTTATGGCTACACCTTC.

This clone was counted once. The chain has TRBV2 and TRBJ1-2, with TRBD1 identical over 8 bases. The length of the CDR3 is 15 residues. Germline CDR1 and CDR2: SNHLY and FYNNEI. V was clipped by 7 bases and J by 5 bases; unmatched bases: 12. The CDR3 is CASTGGPTGEYGYTF. The CDR3 nucleotides read TGTGCCAGCACAGGAGGCCCGACAGGGGAATATGGCTACACCTTC.

The CDR3 loop is CSVGQGASGAFF. The DNA of the CDR3 is TGCAGCGTTGGACAGGGGGCTTCGGGAGCTTTCTTT. J is TRBJ1-1 and V is TRBV29-1, with TRBD1 matching 10 bases. Losses at the gene ends were 4 bases for V and 10 bases for J; bases not matched to a gene: 6. Germline V gene sequence: CDR1 SQVTM, CDR2 ANQGSEA. The CDR3 totals 12 residues. Complete variable domain (other parts from reference TRBV29-1 and TRBJ1-1): SAVISQKPSRDICQRGTSLTIQCQVDSQVTMMFWYRQQPGQSLTLIATANQGSEATYESGFVIDKFPISRPNLTFSTLTVSNMSPEDSSIYLCSVGQGASGAFFGQGTRLTVV.

The chain links TRBV2 to TRBJ1-2, with D perhaps matching TRBD1 (6 bases). Germline CDR1 and CDR2: SNHLY and FYNNEI. V dropped 5 bases and J dropped 0 bases, with 25 bases sitting between them. CDR3 length equals 19 residues. CDR3 sequence reads: CASSHNTNRDALANYGYTF. The DNA of the CDR3 is TGTGCCAGCAGTCACAATACTAACAGGGACGCCTTAGCTAACTATGGCTACACCTTC.

This chain uses TRBV2 with TRBJ1-3; 9 bases map to TRBD1. Trimming at V came to 6 bases and at J to 0 bases, leaving 9 bases not matched to a gene. CDR3 size: 17 residues. Germline V gene lookup returns CDR1 SNHLY and CDR2 FYNNEI. This chain's CDR3 is CASRTGTGTRSGNTIYF. The CDR3 bases are TGTGCCAGCAGAACCGGGACAGGGACCCGCTCTGGAAACACCATATATTTT.

This clone was observed once. The J gene is TRBJ1-1, the V gene TRBV2; D not certain. Germline-derived CDR1 and CDR2 are SNHLY and FYNNEI. The ends were cut back, 7 bases at V and 6 bases at J, with 9 bases in the middle. CDR3 length: 11 amino acids. The CDR3 nucleotides are TGTGCCAGCATACGGAGGGCTGAAGCTTTCTTT. Its protein is CASIRRAEAFF. The full variable domain, rest sourced from reference TRBV2 and TRBJ1-1, is EPEVTQTPSHQVTQMGQEVILRCVPISNHLYFYWYRQILGQKVEFLVSFYNNEISEKSEIFDDQFSVERPDGSNFTLKIRSTKLEDSAMYFCASIRRAEAFFGQGTRLTVV.

The chain has TRBV5-1 and TRBJ2-3; D is ambiguous. Germline values: CDR1 SGHRS, CDR2 YFSETQ. The CDR3 runs 13 residues. Trimming cost V 0 bases and J 6 bases, with 8 bases left between them. The chain's CDR3 is CASSLEVQDTQYF. CDR3 nucleotides: TGCGCCAGCAGCTTGGAGGTACAGGATACGCAGTATTTT.

This clone is a singleton in its sample. The chain joins TRBV4-2 to TRBJ2-1; TRBD2 agrees at 12 bases. CDR3 length equals 15 residues. V was pared by 6 bases and J by 7 bases, with 7 bases of the junction left unmatched. Germline assignment: CDR1 LGHNA and CDR2 YNFKEQ. CDR3 coding DNA: TGTGCCAGCAGAAACCTAGCGGGGGGGCGTAATGAGCAGTTCTTC. It specifies CASRNLAGGRNEQFF.

The chain's CDR3 is CASSRDRGSGYTF. DNA of the CDR3: TGTGCCAGCAGTCGGGACCGCGGTAGTGGCTACACCTTC. The chain combines TRBV6-5 with TRBJ1-2; TRBD1 might be the D (5 bases). Germline CDR1 and CDR2: MNHEY and SVGAGI. V was cut by 5 bases and J by 7 bases, with 14 bases left in between. CDR3 size: 13 residues.